This T cell receptor beta chain originates from a study of blood T cell repertoires in COVID-19. As for the study in general: PBMCs, B-cell-depleted T cells, or T cells provided the cDNA or gDNA that made up the material.

Per the authors' pipeline: From reference gene primer amplification, estimates of nucleated cell counts were derived. Generated by immunoSEQ multiplex PCR, the TCRdb table keeps only in-frame clones and is missing some. V and J calls plus clone size are reproduced from that table; the DNA served to infer D and trimming. The sample includes more than 150,000 clones, 80% of them seen just once. CDR1 SGHVS and CDR2 FQNEAQ come from the germline V gene. Trimming at V came to 1 base and at J to 4 bases, leaving 1 base not matched to a gene. CDR3 length equals 14 residues. The participants were between about 18 and 100 years old and came from some 25 US areas.

This sequence originates from a man aged 55 to 70 who had been exposed to COVID-19. This sequence joins TRBV7-8 and TRBJ2-3; 8 nucleotides agree with TRBD2. The source material was PBMCs or T cells enriched from blood (not recorded which). The CDR3 sequence: CASSLVGRADTQYF. In DNA, the CDR3 is TGTGCCAGCAGCTTAGTCGGGAGGGCAGATACGCAGTATTTT.